One and the same sample provided the 6 T cell receptor beta chains below, sequenced in a study of T cell responses to AZD1222 COVID-19 vaccine. Generated by immunoSEQ multiplex PCR, the TCRdb table keeps only in-frame clones and is missing some. The sample lists roughly 140,000 clones, about 90% seen once, with around 5% in the top ten. The sequencing here drew on peripheral blood, taken on day 0 of AZD1222 vaccination. These receptors came from an adult in good health.

This chain uses TRBV10-2 with TRBJ2-7; D is possibly TRBD2 (6 bases). Germline assignment: CDR1 WSHSY and CDR2 SAAADI. V was clipped by 0 bases and J by 0 bases, with 12 bases between them. CDR3 length: 16 amino acids. CDR3 region: CASSESSLAFSYEQYF. CDR3 coding DNA: TGCGCCAGCAGTGAGTCGTCGCTAGCGTTCTCCTACGAGCAGTACTTC.

The CDR3 DNA reads TGTGCCAGCAGGCGTTTCAGGGCTAACACTGAAGCTTTCTTT. Translated, it gives CASRRFRANTEAFF. V usage is TRBV28 and J usage is TRBJ1-1; possibly TRBD1 for D (5 bases). Per germline, CDR1 MDHEN and CDR2 SYDVKM. The germline V and J ends were trimmed by 6 bases and 2 bases, with 13 bases remaining between them. This CDR3 has 14 amino acids.

The chain carries TRBV6-5 and TRBJ2-7, with a possible D match to TRBD2 (5 bases). V lost 6 bases to trimming and J lost 5 bases, with 17 bases between them. Germline CDR1 and CDR2: MNHEY and SVGAGI. This CDR3 comprises 14 residues. The CDR3 coding sequence is TGTGCCAGCAGACCCACTAGATTGAGGAACGAGCAGTACTTC. Its protein is CASRPTRLRNEQYF.

V and J are TRBV11-3 and TRBJ2-7, with a weak D call TRBD2 (6 bases). This CDR3 has 13 amino acids. V was shortened by 5 bases and J by 7 bases, with 15 bases between the two germline ends. Germline CDR1 SGHNT, CDR2 YENEEA. Written as DNA, the CDR3 is TGTGCCAGCAGCACTAGCAGGGCCGGGGAGCAGTACTTC. Translated: CASSTSRAGEQYF.

This clone occurred a few times. This same CDR3 is encoded by further DNA sequences in the sample. The chain couples TRBV19 to TRBJ1-5; 9 nucleotides match TRBD1. Germline V CDR1 and CDR2: LNHDA, SQIVND (reference sequence). V was clipped by 4 bases and J by 6 bases; unmatched bases: 7. The CDR3 length is 15 residues. Here the CDR3 reads CASSTTGGAGQPQHF. The CDR3 DNA reads TGTGCCAGTAGTACAACAGGGGGCGCAGGTCAGCCCCAGCATTTT. Variable domain in full (rest from reference TRBV19 and TRBJ1-5): DGGITQSPKYLFRKEGQNVTLSCEQNLNHDAMYWYRQDPGQGLRLIYYSQIVNDFQKGDIAEGYSVSREKKESFPLTVTSAQKNPTAFYLCASSTTGGAGQPQHFGDGTRLSIL.

This chain connects TRBV7-9 to TRBJ2-7; D remains unclear. CDR3 length equals 16 residues. Germline V lookup: CDR1 SEHNR, CDR2 FQNEAQ (reference sequence). Trimming removed 1 base at V and 6 bases at J, with 19 bases between. CDR3 sequence reads: CASSLVLGSGRSEQYF. The DNA for the CDR3 is TGTGCCAGCAGCTTAGTTTTAGGTTCTGGCAGAAGCGAGCAGTACTTC.